The T cell receptor beta chain under discussion was sequenced for a study of regulatory T cells in long-lasting Graves disease. General study results and limits: Accuracy may have suffered from the small sample size.

The sample holds many counts of this clonotype. Its antigen is unidentified. Time point specified: newly diagnosed GD, antithyroid drugs for less than 3 months. PBMC RNA served as the TCR library source. By American Thyroid Association guidelines, Graves' disease was diagnosed in the cohort. Both iRepertoire HTBI primers and Arm-PCR of CDR3 regions were used to build the TCR beta libraries. Authors' processing steps: The samples included approximately 60 TRBV and around 15 TRBJ segments. TCRdb passed the multiplex PCR reads through MiXCR, listing each CDR3 protein once. The V and J calls were not made by the authors but by TCRdb's processing. The data contain 410,000 or so distinct CDR3 sequences, under 15% of them singletons. The CDR3 consists of 12 residues. CDR1 and CDR2 (germline): DFQATT, SNEGSKA (reference sequence). V dropped 7 bases and J dropped 3 bases, with 13 bases sitting between them. This sample was shared with a second study, whose subject was T cells in Graves' hyperthyroidism and ophthalmopathy.

This chain links TRBV20-1 with TRBJ2-7, with D possibly called TRBD1 or TRBD2 (5 bases each). The sequencing used peripheral blood mononuclear cells (PBMCs), collected at new diagnosis, from a patient treated with antithyroid drugs. The clonotype originates from a woman under 40 with Graves disease. CDR3 sequence (DNA): TGCAGTGGCCTCCGGGACGTCTACGAGCAGTACTTC. Translating it yields CSGLRDVYEQYF.